What follows are 19 T cell receptor beta chains derived from one specimen sequenced in a study of metastatic and nonmetastatic thyroid tumors. Treatment of any kind had been given to no patient before thyroid surgery. TCRdb re-processed the PCR reads through MiXCR. The table shows more than 20,000 clones, with around 13% occurring only once. The sample consisted of blood. The source of these receptors is a female donor with papillary thyroid cancer or a benign thyroid nodule (not recorded which). Some clones in this sample may be carry-over from other donors' samples.

The genes are TRBV6-1 and TRBJ1-5; D is undetermined. The CDR3 runs to 14 residues. V was cut by 4 bases and J by 5 bases, with 12 bases left in between. Germline V gene lookup returns CDR1 MNHNS and CDR2 SASEGT. In nucleotides, the CDR3 is TGTGCCAGCAGTGTATTGGCTGGCGATCAGCCCCAGCATTTT. Its protein is CASSVLAGDQPQHF.

This clone was seen ten or more times. The chain couples TRBV5-5 to TRBJ1-1; D uncertain. Germline assignment: CDR1 SGHKS and CDR2 YYEKEE (reference sequence). The CDR3 is made up of 14 amino acids. V lost 2 bases and J 1 base, leaving 9 bases between the germline ends. The CDR3 nucleotides are TGTGCCAGCAGCTTATTGACCGCGAACACTGAAGCTTTCTTT. The encoded protein is CASSLLTANTEAFF.

This clone was observed at least ten times. This rearrangement joins TRBV6-1 to TRBJ2-7; D may be TRBD2 (5 bases). This CDR3 has 15 residues. Germline assignment: CDR1 MNHNS and CDR2 SASEGT. V lost 5 bases, J lost 4 bases, and 18 bases lay in between. CDR3 DNA sequence: TGTGCCAGCAGTTCCCCCAGGAACGGAGGATACGAGCAGTACTTC. Residues: CASSSPRNGGYEQYF.

This clone showed up many times. The V call is TRBV20-1, the J call TRBJ2-1; 9 bases fit TRBD1. V lost 1 base and J lost 7; bases outside the gene matches: 5. CDR3 length equals 14 residues. In germline, CDR1 is DFQATT, CDR2 SNEGSKA (reference sequence). CDR3 sequence reads: CSARAQGAGNEQFF. The CDR3 nucleotides are TGCAGTGCTAGAGCACAGGGGGCAGGGAATGAGCAGTTCTTC.

This clone was detected ten times or more. CDR3: CASSYSQYGDSNQPQHF. The CDR3 bases are TGTGCCAGCAGTTACTCCCAATATGGGGATAGCAATCAGCCCCAGCATTTT. The chain carries TRBV6-2 or TRBV6-3 and TRBJ1-5; D not resolved. The V and J ends lost 0 bases and 0 bases respectively, with 12 bases between them. CDR3 length: 17 amino acids. The germline V gene has CDR1 MNHEY and CDR2 SVGEGT.

This clone was seen at least ten times. This chain joins TRBV9 and TRBJ2-1, with 8 bases that match TRBD2. The CDR3 runs 15 residues. J gave up 4 bases and V 0 bases, and 3 bases lay outside the gene matches. Germline V gene sequence: CDR1 SGDLS, CDR2 YYNGEE. CDR3 in amino acids: CASSVASGPYNEQFF. The CDR3 DNA reads TGTGCCAGCAGCGTAGCTAGCGGGCCTTACAATGAGCAGTTCTTC.

This clone was recorded at least ten times. This rearrangement joins TRBV20-1 to TRBJ2-1; TRBD2 aligns across 7 bases. Germline lookup yields CDR1 DFQATT and CDR2 SNEGSKA (reference sequence). CDR3 length: 15 residues. J gave up 5 bases and V 0 bases, and 7 bases lay outside the gene matches. The chain's CDR3 is CSARDRASGDNEQFF. CDR3 nucleotides: TGCAGTGCTAGAGATCGGGCTAGCGGCGACAATGAGCAGTTCTTC.

This clone was observed many times. This chain joins TRBV19 and TRBJ2-4, with TRBD2 identical over 8 bases. J was trimmed by 0 bases and V by 5 bases; bases with no gene match: 15. Per germline, CDR1 LNHDA and CDR2 SQIVND (reference sequence). The CDR3 is 19 amino acids. The CDR3 DNA sequence: TGTGCCAGTAGTCTTGTGGGTAGCGGGGAGAACCTAGCCAAAAACATTCAGTACTTC. Translated: CASSLVGSGENLAKNIQYF. The full variable domain, rest sourced from reference TRBV19 and TRBJ2-4, is DGGITQSPKYLFRKEGQNVTLSCEQNLNHDAMYWYRQDPGQGLRLIYYSQIVNDFQKGDIAEGYSVSREKKESFPLTVTSAQKNPTAFYLCASSLVGSGENLAKNIQYFGAGTRLSVL.

This clone was picked up many times. The rearrangement joins TRBV9 to TRBJ2-2, with D hard to call. This CDR3 has 17 amino acids. Germline lookup yields CDR1 SGDLS and CDR2 YYNGEE. Trimming shortened V by 0 bases and J by 0 bases, and 12 bases separated the two germline ends. The CDR3 bases are TGTGCCAGCAGCGTAGAAGGTAGCCCTTCGAACACCGGGGAGCTGTTTTTT. It specifies CASSVEGSPSNTGELFF. Looking up the rest from reference TRBV9 and TRBJ2-2 gives the full variable domain: DSGVTQTPKHLITATGQRVTLRCSPRSGDLSVYWYQQSLDQGLQFLIQYYNGEERAKGNILERFSAQQFPDLHSELNLSSLELGDSALYFCASSVEGSPSNTGELFFGEGSRLTVL.

This clone came up many times. This rearrangement joins TRBV12-3 or TRBV12-4 to TRBJ1-2; 7 bases fit TRBD1. The CDR3 extends over 15 amino acids. With V trimmed by 2 bases and J by 8 bases, 11 bases remained unmatched. In nucleotides, the CDR3 is TGTGCCAGCAGTTTAAAGGGGGCAGGGAATCGAGGCTACACCTTC. This codes for CASSLKGAGNRGYTF.

This clone is labeled medium-sized. The genes are TRBV28 and TRBJ1-3, with D possibly TRBD1 on 6 matching bases. This CDR3 has 15 residues. Between the trimmed V and J ends, which lost 2 bases and 0 bases, there was a span of 8 bases. Per germline, CDR1 MDHEN and CDR2 SYDVKM. The CDR3 region is CASSLDRNSGNTIYF. CDR3 in DNA: TGTGCCAGCAGTTTAGACAGGAACTCTGGAAACACCATATATTTT.

This clone was detected many times. This chain connects TRBV7-9 to TRBJ2-7; D may be TRBD1 (6 bases). The CDR3 covers 14 residues. V was clipped by 4 bases and J by 4 bases, with 14 bases between them. The germline V gene encodes CDR1 SEHNR and CDR2 FQNEAQ (reference sequence). For the CDR3, the DNA is TGTGCCAGCAGCTCCCCCGTGAGGGGGTACGAGCAGTACTTC. This codes for CASSSPVRGYEQYF.

The V gene is TRBV5-4, the J gene TRBJ2-7; 10 bases line up with TRBD1. The CDR3 is 13 amino acids. CDR1 SGHNT and CDR2 YYREEE come from the germline V gene (reference sequence). V lost 3 bases and J lost 5; bases outside the gene matches: 2. In DNA, the CDR3 is TGTGCCAGCAGCTGGGACAGGGGCCACGAGCAGTACTTC. Translation gives CASSWDRGHEQYF.

This clone was picked up a small number of times. This sequence may be a read error, since a much larger clone differs from it by one base. The chain is built from TRBV5-1 and TRBJ2-3, with TRBD2 matching over 10 bases. The germline V gene has CDR1 SGHRS and CDR2 YFSETQ. V shed 4 bases, J shed 2 bases, and the junction held 4 bases outside the gene matches. The CDR3 is 15 residues long. CDR3 region: CASSRGTSVTDTQYF. The CDR3 bases are TGCGCCAGCAGCCGGGGGACTAGCGTCACAGATACGCAGTATTTT. The whole variable domain, remainder taken from reference TRBV5-1 and TRBJ2-3, is KAGVTQTPRYLIKTRGQQVTLSCSPISGHRSVSWYQQTPGQGLQFLFEYFSETQRNKGNFPGRFSGRQFSNSRSEMNVSTLELGDSALYLCASSRGTSVTDTQYFGPGTRLTVL.

This clone was detected many times. The chain has TRBV18 and TRBJ1-2; D unclear. Per the germline V gene, CDR1 is KGHSH and CDR2 is LQKENI. Trimming removed 4 bases from V and 1 base from J, with 10 bases in between. The CDR3 covers 14 residues. The CDR3 DNA is TGTGCCAGCTCACGAGGAGGACTTAACTATGGCTACACCTTC. As protein: CASSRGGLNYGYTF.

This clone was counted a few times. The J gene is TRBJ1-1, the V gene TRBV9; D unclear. This CDR3 comprises 11 residues. Deletions cut 0 bases from V and 6 bases from J, with 3 bases between. CDR1 and CDR2 from the germline V gene are SGDLS and YYNGEE. CDR3 sequence reads: CASSVGPEAFF. DNA of the CDR3: TGTGCCAGCAGCGTAGGGCCTGAAGCTTTCTTT.

This clone was seen ten or more times. This chain links TRBV30 with TRBJ2-5, with a tentative D call TRBD2 (7 bases). V lost 3 bases to trimming and J lost 4 bases, with 15 bases between them. The CDR3 contains 14 residues. Germline CDR1 is GTSNPN and CDR2 is SVGIG (reference sequence). CDR3 bases: TGTGCCTGGAGGGAGGGAGGGGGAGGAGAGACCCAGTACTTC. Protein sequence: CAWREGGGGETQYF.

This clone was picked up many times. The chain joins TRBV7-2 to TRBJ2-1; 13 nucleotides match TRBD2. CDR1 is SGHTA, CDR2 FQGNSA, per germline. Trimming removed 3 bases from V and 6 bases from J; junction bases left unmatched: 8. The CDR3 runs to 17 residues. The CDR3 reads CASSFRGTSGAPNEQFF. In nucleotides, the CDR3 is TGTGCCAGCAGCTTTAGGGGGACTAGCGGGGCCCCCAATGAGCAGTTCTTC.

CDR3 DNA: TGCAGTGCTAGACCCCTAAGGGGCGGGTCGGCCCAGCCCCAGCATTTT. It is translated as CSARPLRGGSAQPQHF. This chain joins TRBV20-1 and TRBJ1-5; possible D gene TRBD1, 5 bases. The CDR3 sequence is 16 residues long. Deletions cut 2 bases from V and 7 bases from J, with 21 bases between. CDR1 is DFQATT, CDR2 SNEGSKA, per germline (reference sequence).